The entry that follows covers one TCR beta chain sequence. This clone was seen a handful of times. No antigen is known for it. No qualities accompany the bases; no much larger clone lies one base away. This sample is part of a study of T cells in placental villitis. About the investigation overall: To test an allograft-versus-infection hypothesis, the study compared placental TCR-beta repertoires across three groups: villitis of unknown etiology, unaffected controls matched for gestational age, and infectious villitis.

Trimming at the junction amounts to 3 bases on V and 7 bases on J, and the germline ends lie 6 bases apart. Based on the germline V gene, the CDR1 and CDR2 sequences are SGHAT and FQNNGV. From the cysteine through the phenylalanine, the CDR3 covers 12 amino acids. Just CDR3 DNA is preserved here, 36 bases in frame from base 1. Using the immunoSEQ v4 bias-controlled multiplex PCR assay, run blinded to group allocation, TCR-beta CDR3 regions were amplified from genomic DNA. Reference gene primers were added alongside TCR-beta primers to estimate nucleated cell and T cell quantities per sample. Sequencing of the libraries was performed on an Illumina MiSeq with a 100-cycle paired-end protocol. The authors' pipeline ran thus. Diversity and richness were calculated in immunoSEQ Analyzer software; richness by iChao1, clonality based on Pielou evenness and Shannon diversity (0-1, higher means less diverse). CDR3 amino acid sequences together with their V/J genes were searched in VDJdb for CMV, EBV and influenza A specificities using confidence 3 and substitution 2. TCR-beta amino acid clonotype overlap between villitis of unknown etiology, infectious villitis and control repertoires was assessed with the Morisita-Horn index. TCRdb mirrors the immuneACCESS table, restricted to in-frame sequences. Some clones are absent from its copies; in checked studies, under half trace to an unresolved V gene, and the reason for the others is unknown. The D gene and trimming were derived from the DNA, and the V and J assignments and clone size from that table. The sample table records around 3,100 clones; about 80% of these occur just once. Approximately 17% of the sample is held by the ten biggest clonotypes.

General study outcomes and caveats: Small amounts of decidua were contained in the paraffin blocks, so some of the captured T cells, especially in controls, may have been decidual rather than villous infiltrates. CMV-specific clone frequencies were higher in infectious CMV cases than in villitis of unknown etiology (roughly 0.011 vs 0.001), which did not differ from controls. Sequencing bulk tissue could not tell helper, regulatory or cytotoxic T cells apart, could not separate maternal from fetal T cells, and left out gamma-delta receptors.

Five infectious villitis placentae, four with confirmed cytomegalovirus and one with Toxoplasma gondii, were included and were not matched to other groups. Mothers with infectious villitis were younger, had smaller fetuses, and delivered preterm or experienced intrauterine demise in a couple of cases. Placentae were collected after delivery and underwent gross and histological evaluation before archival tissue selection. Five 10-micron scrolls were cut from each FFPE block, and DNA was isolated using the AllPrep DNA/RNA FFPE Tissue kit. DNA concentration and purity were checked by NanoDrop, and RNA quality was assessed on a Bioanalyzer.

The TCR originated in a human patient with infectious villitis; the placental T cells may come from both mother and fetus. Sequencing was done on a sample of placental tissue containing maternal and fetal cells. The rearranged segments are TRBV11-2 and TRBJ1-4; the D gene cannot be named for sure. CDR3 sequence: CASSLTGEKLFF. The nucleotides read TGTGCCAGCAGCTTGACGGGTGAAAAACTGTTTTTT.